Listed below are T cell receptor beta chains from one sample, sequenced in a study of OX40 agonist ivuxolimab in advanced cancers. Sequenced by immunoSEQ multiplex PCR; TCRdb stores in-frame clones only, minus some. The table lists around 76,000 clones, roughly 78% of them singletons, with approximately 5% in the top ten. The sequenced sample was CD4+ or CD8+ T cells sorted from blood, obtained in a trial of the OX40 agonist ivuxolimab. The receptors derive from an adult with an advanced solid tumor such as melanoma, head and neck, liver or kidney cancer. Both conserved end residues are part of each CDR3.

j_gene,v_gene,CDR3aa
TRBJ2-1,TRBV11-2,CASSPGGGRNEQFF
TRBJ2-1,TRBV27,CASSTYRGLYYNEQFF
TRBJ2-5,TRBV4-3,CASSQEGGGGGGETQYF
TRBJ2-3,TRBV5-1,CASSLEGGTDTQYF
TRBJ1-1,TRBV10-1,CASSFQGANTEAFF
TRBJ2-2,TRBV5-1,CASSWGQTGELFF
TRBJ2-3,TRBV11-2,CASSLAGLDSFDTQYF
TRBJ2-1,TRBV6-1,CASSETSGNYNEQFF
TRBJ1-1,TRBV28,CASALSGRSTEAFF
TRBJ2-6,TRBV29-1,CSVLVTGANVLTF
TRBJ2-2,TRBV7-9,CASSFAKGQNTGELFF
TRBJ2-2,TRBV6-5,CASSSTGSGELFF
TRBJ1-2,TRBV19,CASSIQGRNYGYTF
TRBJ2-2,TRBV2,CASRGDINTGELFF
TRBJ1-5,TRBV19,CPDTGPDQPQHF
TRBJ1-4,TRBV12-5,CASGLVLQGGEKLFF
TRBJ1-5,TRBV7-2,CASSPLFWPQHF
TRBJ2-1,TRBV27,CASSLTSPDEGGEQFF
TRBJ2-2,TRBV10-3,CASHSMTSAGELFF
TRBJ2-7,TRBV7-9,CASSLGGRSYEQYF
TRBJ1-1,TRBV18,CASSPGPGRQMNTEAFF
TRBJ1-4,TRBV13,CASSFSRSTNEKLFF
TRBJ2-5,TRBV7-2,CASSQSRGDQETQYF
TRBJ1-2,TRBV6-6,CASSYSMFGNGYTF
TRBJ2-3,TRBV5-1,CASALQGVPDTQYF
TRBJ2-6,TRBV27,CASSPGQWRSGANVLTF
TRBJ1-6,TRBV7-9,CASSPWQNSPLHF
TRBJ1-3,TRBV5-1,CASILLVASGNTIYF
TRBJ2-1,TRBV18,CASSPPRTSVRRGSYNEQFF
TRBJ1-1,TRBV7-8,CASSPGTVTMNTEAFF
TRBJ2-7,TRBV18,CASSQADPYEQYF
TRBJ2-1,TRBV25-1,CASNRGGGQVGNEQFF
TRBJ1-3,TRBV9,CASSGPDRVAGNTIYF
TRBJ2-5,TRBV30,CAWSVLPQGAETQYF
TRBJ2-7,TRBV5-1,CASSLGGRATYEQYF
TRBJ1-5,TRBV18,CASSPGQGAYQPQHF
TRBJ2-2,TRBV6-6,CASRRQGTGELFF
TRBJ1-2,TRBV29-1,CSVEEGSGYGYTF
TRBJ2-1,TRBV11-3,CASSGLAGYNEQFF
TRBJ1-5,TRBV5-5,CASSQDWEGYNQPQHF
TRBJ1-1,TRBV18,CASSLGRQMNTEAFF
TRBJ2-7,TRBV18,CASSLARRTGGAYEQYF
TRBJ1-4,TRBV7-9,CASSSPHARGQRPNEKLFF
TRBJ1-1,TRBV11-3,CASSLGEGTEAFF
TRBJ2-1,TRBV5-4,CASSLWGRGEQFF
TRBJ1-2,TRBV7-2,CASSLARGDYGYTF
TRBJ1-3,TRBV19,CASLTGSSGNTIYF
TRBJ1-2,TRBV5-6,CASSIRTGYGYTF
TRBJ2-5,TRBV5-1,CASSLEGSGTQYF
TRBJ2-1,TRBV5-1,CASSLAVGGSGNEQFF